Below, one T cell receptor (beta chain) is given with its context. Its specificity is not known. This specimen belongs to a study of T cell responses to AZD1222 COVID-19 vaccine. Findings of the study overall: There were repertoire samples only from the period after the peak T cell response. The study found Spike-specific TCR breadth and depth rose after two AZD1222 doses.

The method was immunoSEQ multiplex PCR; TCRdb's version includes in-frame clones alone and lacks a portion of them. The sample includes 100,000 to 150,000 clones, around nine tenths of them seen just once. The clonotype originates from an adult in good health. The material sequenced was peripheral blood, taken on day 0 of AZD1222 vaccination.

CDR3 region: CASHQRGARARNQQFF. The CDR3 coding sequence is TGTGCCAGCCATCAACGGGGGGCGAGGGCGAGGAATCAGCAGTTCTTC. J is TRBJ2-1 and V is TRBV19; a possible D gene is TRBD2 (7 bases). Germline CDR1 is LNHDA and CDR2 is SQIVND (reference sequence). The V end lost 9 bases, the J end lost 11 bases, and 29 bases lay between the germline ends. This CDR3 spans 16 amino acids.